The 5 T cell receptor beta chains below come from one sample, sequenced in a study of cytomegalovirus exposure and HLA in healthy donors. Both 60 Vbeta primers and 13 Jbeta primers went into the PCR. Repertoires were generated with immunoSEQ multiplex PCR, while TCRdb's copy carries only in-frame clones and drops some. The data hold about 150,000 clones, with approximately 70% observed a single time. The sequenced material came from PBMCs. The receptors were gathered from a woman aged 55-69 years in good health and CMV-seronegative.

The V and J genes are TRBV19 and TRBJ2-3, with TRBD1 matching 7 bases. CDR3 length equals 15 residues. Germline CDR1 and CDR2: LNHDA and SQIVND (reference sequence). J was trimmed by 0 bases and V by 6 bases; bases with no gene match: 6. This chain's CDR3 is CASSFNRGSTDTQYF. In DNA form, the CDR3 reads TGTGCCAGTAGCTTTAACAGGGGTAGCACAGATACGCAGTATTTT.

V gene TRBV7-6 combines with J gene TRBJ2-2, with a possible D match to TRBD2 (5 bases). The V gene's germline CDR1 is SGHVS and CDR2 FNYEAQ. This CDR3 has 15 residues. The V end lost 4 bases, the J end lost 0 bases, and 9 bases lay between the germline ends. In nucleotides, the CDR3 is TGTGCCAGCAGCTACGAGGGTTCGAACACCGGGGAGCTGTTTTTT. Its protein is CASSYEGSNTGELFF.

This chain joins TRBV2 and TRBJ2-1, with D perhaps TRBD2 (5 bases). Germline V lookup: CDR1 SNHLY, CDR2 FYNNEI. V lost 3 bases, J lost 14 bases, and 14 bases lay in between. The CDR3 consists of 12 residues. DNA for the CDR3: TGTGCCAGCAGTGATTCTAGCCGGATCGAGTTCTTC. Translation: CASSDSSRIEFF.

The chain carries TRBV4-3 and TRBJ2-7; 10 bases align to TRBD2. Germline V gene sequence: CDR1 LGHNA, CDR2 YSLEER. This CDR3 has 16 amino acids. With V trimmed by 0 bases and J by 3 bases, 5 bases remained unmatched. CDR3 sequence reads: CASSQEAGGVFYEQYF. The CDR3 DNA is TGCGCCAGCAGCCAAGAAGCGGGAGGGGTATTCTACGAGCAGTACTTC.

The sample holds many counts of this clone. This chain uses TRBV2 with TRBJ1-5, with 9 bases identical to TRBD1. Germline CDR1 SNHLY, CDR2 FYNNEI. This CDR3 has 17 residues. The V gene end was trimmed by 4 bases and the J gene end by 6 bases; junction bases not matched to a gene: 13. CDR3 coding DNA: TGTGCCAGCAGTGGATCCTTTACCGGGACAGGGCCTCAGCCCCAGCATTTT. The encoded protein is CASSGSFTGTGPQPQHF.